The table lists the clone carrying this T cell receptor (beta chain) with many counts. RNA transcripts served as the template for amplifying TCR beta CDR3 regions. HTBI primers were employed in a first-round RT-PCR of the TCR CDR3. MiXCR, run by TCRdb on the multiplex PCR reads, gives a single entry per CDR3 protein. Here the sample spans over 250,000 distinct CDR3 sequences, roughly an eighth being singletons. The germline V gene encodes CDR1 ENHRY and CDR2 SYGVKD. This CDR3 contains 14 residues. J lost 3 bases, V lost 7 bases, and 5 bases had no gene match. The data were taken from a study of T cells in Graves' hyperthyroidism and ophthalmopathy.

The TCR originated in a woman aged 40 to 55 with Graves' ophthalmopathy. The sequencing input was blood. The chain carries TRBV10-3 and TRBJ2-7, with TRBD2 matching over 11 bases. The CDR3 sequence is CAIKASGGHYEQYF. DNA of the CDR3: TGTGCCATCAAGGCTAGCGGGGGGCACTACGAGCAGTACTTC.